The text below deals with one TCR beta chain. Its antigen is still unknown. The sample originates from a study of shared clonotypes between healthy human individuals. General observations from the study: Rarefaction analysis demonstrated incomplete sorted-subset sequencing notwithstanding large depth. Memory subsets generally showed smaller estimated richness than naive subsets did. When compared with the clonotypes that were shared by all four sorted-subset donors, the non-shared clonotypes turned out to have lower generation probabilities.

Trimming at V came to 3 bases and at J to 5 bases, leaving 7 bases not matched to a gene. This CDR3 has 14 residues. The germline gives CDR1 SGDLS, CDR2 YYNGEE. Repertoires were generated with immunoSEQ multiplex PCR, while TCRdb's copy carries only in-frame clones and drops some. The sample lists about 2.1 million clones, 93% occurring once. Terminally differentiated effector memory CD45RA+ cells were excluded by CCR7 positive selection of CD45RO-negative cells. The J gene is TRBJ2-5, the V gene TRBV9; 7 bases are shared with TRBD1. The receptor was isolated from a man between 18 and 29 years old in good health. Some clones in this sample may be carry-over from other donors' samples. The sequenced material came from naive CD8+ T cells from PBMCs. The CDR3 DNA sequence: TGTGCCAGCAGCGAACACAGGGGAATGGAGACCCAGTACTTC. It codes for CASSEHRGMETQYF.